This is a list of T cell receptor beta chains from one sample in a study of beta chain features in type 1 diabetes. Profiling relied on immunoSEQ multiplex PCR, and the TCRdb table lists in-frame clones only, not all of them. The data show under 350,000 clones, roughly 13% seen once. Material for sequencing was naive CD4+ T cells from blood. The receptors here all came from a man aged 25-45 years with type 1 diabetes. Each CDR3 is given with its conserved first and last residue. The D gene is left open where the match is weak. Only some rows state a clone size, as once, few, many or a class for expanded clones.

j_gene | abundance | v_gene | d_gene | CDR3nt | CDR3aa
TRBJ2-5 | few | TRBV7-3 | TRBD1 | TGTGCCAGCAGCTCCGCGGGACAGGACGAGACCCAGTACTTC | CASSSAGQDETQYF
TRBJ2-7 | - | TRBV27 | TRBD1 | TGTGCCAGCAGTTGGGACAGGGAAGTTGGCGAGCAGTACTTC | CASSWDREVGEQYF
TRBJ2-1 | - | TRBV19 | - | TGTGCCAGTAGTATCTCCGGGGACAATGAGCAGTTCTTC | CASSISGDNEQFF
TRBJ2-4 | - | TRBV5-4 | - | TGTGCCAGCAGCCTGACAGGAATCGTCAAAAACATTCAGTACTTC | CASSLTGIVKNIQYF
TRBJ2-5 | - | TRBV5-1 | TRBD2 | TGCGCCAGCAGGCCTCGTTCTAGCGGGAGGGAAGAGACCCAGTACTTC | CASRPRSSGREETQYF
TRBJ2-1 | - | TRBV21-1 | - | TGTGCCAGCAGCAAAGGAAAGGGGACAGGGAGCTACAATGAGCAGTTCTTC | CASSKGKGTGSYNEQFF
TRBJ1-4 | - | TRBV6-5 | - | TGTGCCAGCAGCTCGTGGGAGACTAATGAAAAACTGTTTTTT | CASSSWETNEKLFF
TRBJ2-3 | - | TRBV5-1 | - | TGCGCCAGCAGCTCTCTCCTGGAGGCAGATACGCAGTATTTT | CASSSLLEADTQYF
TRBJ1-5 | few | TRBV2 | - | TGTGCCAGCAGTTACGACATTCAGCCCCAGCATTTT | CASSYDIQPQHF
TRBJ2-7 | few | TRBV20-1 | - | TGCAGTGCTACAGGGAAGCACGAGCAGTACTTC | CSATGKHEQYF
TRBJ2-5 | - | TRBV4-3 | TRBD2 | TGCGCCAGCAGCCTCGGACTAGCGGGATCAGAGACCCAGTACTTC | CASSLGLAGSETQYF
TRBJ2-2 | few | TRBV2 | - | TGTGCCAGCATGAGCGGAAACACCGGGGAGCTGTTTTTT | CASMSGNTGELFF
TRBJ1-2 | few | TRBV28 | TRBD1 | TGTGCCAGCACCGACAGGGCCTATGGCTACACCTTC | CASTDRAYGYTF
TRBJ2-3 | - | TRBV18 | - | TGTGCCAGCTCACCAAGTCTAAGCACAGTCACAGATACGCAGTATTTT | CASSPSLSTVTDTQYF
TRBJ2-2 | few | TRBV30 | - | TGTGCCTGGACTCTCCATTCTCAAGGGGGGCTGTTTTTT | CAWTLHSQGGLFF
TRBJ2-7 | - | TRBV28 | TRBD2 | TGTGCCAGCAGTCCCGGGACTAGCGGATCCTACGAGCAGTACTTC | CASSPGTSGSYEQYF
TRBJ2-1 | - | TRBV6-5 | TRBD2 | TGTGCCAGCAGACTAGCGGGAGGGTCCTACAATGAGCAGTTCTTC | CASRLAGGSYNEQFF
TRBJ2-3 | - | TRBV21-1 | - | TGTGCCAGCAGCAACGGACTAGCTCCAGATACGCAGTATTTT | CASSNGLAPDTQYF
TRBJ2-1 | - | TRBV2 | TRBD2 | TGTGCCAGCAGGGTAGCGGGAGGGGACAATGAGCAGTTCTTC | CASRVAGGDNEQFF
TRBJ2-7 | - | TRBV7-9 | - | TGTGCCAGCAGCACAGTTACCTACGAGCAGTACTTC | CASSTVTYEQYF
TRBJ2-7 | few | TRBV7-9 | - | TGTGCCAGCACCACCGAGTGGGCCCTAGCCTACGAGCAGTACTTC | CASTTEWALAYEQYF
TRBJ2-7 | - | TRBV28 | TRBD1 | TGTGCCAGCAGCTCCCCCGGGACAGGGGAGGAGCAGTACTTC | CASSSPGTGEEQYF
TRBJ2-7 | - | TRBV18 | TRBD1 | TGTGCCAGCTCACCACCAGTACAGGGGAACGAGCAGTACTTC | CASSPPVQGNEQYF
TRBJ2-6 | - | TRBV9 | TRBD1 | TGTGCCAGCAGCGCTGCCACCGGGACAGACTACGGGGCCAACGTCCTGACTTTC | CASSAATGTDYGANVLTF
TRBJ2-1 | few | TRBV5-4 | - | TGTGCCAGCAGCTTGCGCCAGGGAAGGGGCGGCGAGCAGTTCTTC | CASSLRQGRGGEQFF
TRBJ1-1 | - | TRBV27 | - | TGTGCCAGCAGCCCTAGACCCAACACTGAAGCTTTCTTT | CASSPRPNTEAFF
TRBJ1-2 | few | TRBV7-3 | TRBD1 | TGTGCCAGCAGCCCCCAGGGGAGTAGGGGGCTTGCCTATGGCTACACCTTC | CASSPQGSRGLAYGYTF
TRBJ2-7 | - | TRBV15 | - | TGTGCCACCAGCAGAGGTCTAGCTAACTCCTACGAGCAGTACTTC | CATSRGLANSYEQYF
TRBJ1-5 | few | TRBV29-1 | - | TGCAGCGTTGTTCTAACGGGAGAATCTAGCAATCAGCCCCAGCATTTT | CSVVLTGESSNQPQHF
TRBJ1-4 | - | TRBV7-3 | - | TGTGCCAGCAGCGGGGGCAATGAAAAACTGTTTTTT | CASSGGNEKLFF
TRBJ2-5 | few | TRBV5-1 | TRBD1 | TGCGCCAGCAGCCAGACAGGGGCGCTGGAAGAGACCCAGTACTTC | CASSQTGALEETQYF
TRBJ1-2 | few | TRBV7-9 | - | TGTGCCAGCAGACCAGAGGGCAGCCGGCATGGCTACACCTTC | CASRPEGSRHGYTF
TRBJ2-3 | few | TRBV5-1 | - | TGCGCCAGCAGCTCGACATCGCGCACAGATACGCAGTATTTT | CASSSTSRTDTQYF
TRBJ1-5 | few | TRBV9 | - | TGTGCCAGCAGCGTAGACGGGGGTGATCAGCCCCAGCATTTT | CASSVDGGDQPQHF
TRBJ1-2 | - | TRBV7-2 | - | TGTGCCAGCAGCTTAGATAGCGGAGTATGGCGTGGCTACACCTTC | CASSLDSGVWRGYTF
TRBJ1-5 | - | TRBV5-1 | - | TGCGCCAGCAGCAAGGACCCAGCGGGGAGTCAGCCCCAGCATTTT | CASSKDPAGSQPQHF
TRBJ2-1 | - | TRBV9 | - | TGTGCCAGCAGCGTTAACAATGAGCAGTTCTTC | CASSVNNEQFF
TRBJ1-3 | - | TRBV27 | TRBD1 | TGTGCCAGCAGTCCTCGACAGGGTTTATCTGGAAACACCATATATTTT | CASSPRQGLSGNTIYF
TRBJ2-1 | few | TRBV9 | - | TGTGCCAGCAGCGTATCGACAGAGAATGAGCAGTTCTTC | CASSVSTENEQFF
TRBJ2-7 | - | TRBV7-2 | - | TGTGCCAGCAGCTCGAATCGGGGCTACGAGCAGTACTTC | CASSSNRGYEQYF
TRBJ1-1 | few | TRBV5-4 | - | TGTGCCAGCAGCGGCGGCCTCGGGGACACTGAAGCTTTCTTT | CASSGGLGDTEAFF
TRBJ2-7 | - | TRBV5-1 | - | TGCGCCAGCAGCAATAACCAGGGGCGCGCTATCGAGCAGTACTTC | CASSNNQGRAIEQYF
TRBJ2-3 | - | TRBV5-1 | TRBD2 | TGCGCCAGCAGCTTGGGCGGGAGCGCAGATACGCAGTATTTT | CASSLGGSADTQYF
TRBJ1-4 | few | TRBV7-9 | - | TGTGCCAGCAGCCCAGACAGTCGTAATGAAAAACTGTTTTTT | CASSPDSRNEKLFF
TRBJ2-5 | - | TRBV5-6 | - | TGTGCCAGCAGCTTTAATCACGGCAGGGAAGAGACCCAGTACTTC | CASSFNHGREETQYF
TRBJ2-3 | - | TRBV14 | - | TGTGCCGTCGGAGGGTTTACCACAGATACGCAGTATTTT | CAVGGFTTDTQYF
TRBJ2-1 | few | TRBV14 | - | TGTGCCAGCAGCCCTGGGGCTTACAATGAGCAGTTCTTC | CASSPGAYNEQFF
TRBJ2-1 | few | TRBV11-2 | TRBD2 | TGTGCCAGCAGCCTTAATCCGGGACTAGCAGCGAATGAGCAGTTCTTC | CASSLNPGLAANEQFF
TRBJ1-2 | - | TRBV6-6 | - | TGTGCCAGCAGTTACTCCCCAGGAGGGGTGGATGGCTACACCTTC | CASSYSPGGVDGYTF
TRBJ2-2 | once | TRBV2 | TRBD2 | TGTGCCAGCAGTGGACTAGCAGCCACCGGGGAGCTGTTTTTT | CASSGLAATGELFF
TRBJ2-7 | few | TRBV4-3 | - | TGCGCCAGCAGCCAAGACGGGGGAGGTACCTCCTACGAGCAGTACTTC | CASSQDGGGTSYEQYF
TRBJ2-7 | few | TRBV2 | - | TGTGCCAGCAGTGAAATGGCTTCCGAGGGTTACGAGCAGTACTTC | CASSEMASEGYEQYF
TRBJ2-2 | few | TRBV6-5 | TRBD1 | TGTGCCAGCAGTTACTCTCGACAGGGGAACACCGGGGAGCTGTTTTTT | CASSYSRQGNTGELFF
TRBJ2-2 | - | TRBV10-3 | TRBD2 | TGTGCCATCAGTGAGCGGGGGACTAGCGACACCGGGGAGCTGTTTTTT | CAISERGTSDTGELFF
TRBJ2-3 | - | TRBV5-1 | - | TGCGCCAGCAGCTTGGAGCGTACGCAGTATTTT | CASSLERTQYF
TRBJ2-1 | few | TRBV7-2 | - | TGTGCCAGCAGTTTTGGCGGGTCCTACAATGAGCAGTTCTTC | CASSFGGSYNEQFF
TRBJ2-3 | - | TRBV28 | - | TGTGCCAGCAGTTTAACGGAGCAGGGCCAAGGTACGCAGTATTTT | CASSLTEQGQGTQYF